The 2 T cell receptor beta chains below come from one sample, sequenced in a study of lymphopenia after photon versus proton radiotherapy. TCRdb keeps only in-frame clones here, not all; method: immunoSEQ multiplex PCR. The repertoire includes approximately 71,000 clones, approximately 90% of them detected once, and roughly 2.7% sits in the top ten. The specimen comprised peripheral blood, sampled from a patient treated with photon-based radiotherapy. Receptor source: a woman in her seventies with pancreatic cancer.

J is TRBJ1-5 and V is TRBV7-2; 7 nucleotides align to TRBD1. In germline, CDR1 is SGHTA, CDR2 FQGNSA. The V segment lost 1 base and the J segment 1 base; nucleotides outside the gene matches: 7. The CDR3 sequence is 17 residues long. The CDR3 protein is CASSLEGGRRSNQPQHF. The CDR3 DNA is TGTGCCAGCAGCTTAGAAGGGGGCCGGAGAAGCAATCAGCCCCAGCATTTT.

The chain uses TRBV7-2 and TRBJ1-4, with 11 bases matching TRBD1. This CDR3 has 16 residues. The germline gives CDR1 SGHTA, CDR2 FQGNSA. V lost 1 base, J lost 10 bases, and 8 bases stayed unmatched. The chain's CDR3 is CASSLGPGTGGGKLFF. The DNA of the CDR3 is TGTGCCAGCAGCTTAGGCCCCGGGACAGGGGGGGGAAAACTGTTTTTT.